This T cell receptor (beta chain) was documented in a study of T cell changes during pregnancy in multiple sclerosis. Sequenced by immunoSEQ multiplex PCR; TCRdb stores in-frame clones only, minus some. The table records over 70,000 clones, just under 95% of them present only once. This CDR3 is built from 13 residues. V was shortened by 4 bases and J by 5 bases, with 8 bases between the two germline ends. Germline V lookup: CDR1 MNHNS, CDR2 SASEGT. This clone was seen only once. The gene calls are TRBV6-1 and TRBJ2-2; the D gene is possibly TRBD1 (5 bases). The sequence came from a female donor with multiple sclerosis, enrolled in a pregnancy study. Material: peripheral blood, obtained in the first trimester of pregnancy. The CDR3 region is CASSGQTTGELFF. CDR3 DNA sequence: TGTGCCAGCAGTGGACAGACGACCGGGGAGCTGTTTTTT.